A selection of T cell receptor beta chains follows, all from one sample in a study of response to subunit inactivated influenza vaccine. TCRdb re-called the RT-PCR reads through MiXCR, storing one row per CDR3 protein. The table includes some 640,000 distinct CDR3 sequences, approximately 13% detected once. Sequencing was performed on PBMCs from blood, taken around 14 days before vaccination. The receptors were gathered from a man aged 50 or older who received an inactivated influenza vaccine. The CDR3 runs from the conserved cysteine through the conserved F or W. The order of the fields is V gene, clone size, CDR3 length, D gene, J gene, CDR3 DNA, CDR3 protein. D genes are given only for firm matches. Only part of the rows carry a size: once, few, many, or a class if the clone is expanded.

>TRBV6-6|-|12|-|TRBJ2-2
TGTGCCATCAGACAGAGCACCGGGGAGCTGTTTTTT
CAIRQSTGELFF
>TRBV5-4|-|15|TRBD1|TRBJ2-7
TGTGCCAGCAGCTCCGCCGGGACAGGGGGCCGCGAGCAGTACTTC
CASSSAGTGGREQYF
>TRBV7-9|-|14|-|TRBJ2-3
TGTGCCAGGCTATATCTAGCGTGCACAGATACGCAGTATTTT
CARLYLACTDTQYF
>TRBV20-1|-|18|-|TRBJ2-5
TGCAGTGCTAGAGATCGATGGACAGAGGCCCCTATGGAGAGGGCCCAGTACTTC
CSARDRWTEAPMERAQYF
>TRBV6-1|-|15|-|TRBJ2-2
TGTGCCAGCAACTCACGGCCGGAGAAGAACGGGGAGCTGTTTTTT
CASNSRPEKNGELFF
>TRBV9|medium-sized|13|-|TRBJ2-2
TGTGCCAGCAGCGTAGAACTGTCAGGGGAGCTGTTTTTT
CASSVELSGELFF
>TRBV6-2/TRBV6-3|-|13|-|TRBJ2-1
TGTGCCAGCAGTTATTTACGGCTCAATGAGCAGTTCTTC
CASSYLRLNEQFF
>TRBV7-2|-|13|-|TRBJ2-5
TGTGCCAGCAGCCAGAGGACAGCTGAGACCCAGTACTTC
CASSQRTAETQYF
>TRBV6-5|few|14|TRBD2|TRBJ2-1
TGTGCCAGCAGTTACGTAGCGGGGGAAGGTGAGCAGTTCTTC
CASSYVAGEGEQFF
>TRBV9|-|14|-|TRBJ2-3
TGTGCCAGCAGCGATGCCCCCTCGACGGATACGCAGTATTTT
CASSDAPSTDTQYF
>TRBV15|-|14|TRBD1|TRBJ2-2
TGTGCCACCAGCATCAACAGGGGCACCGGGGAGCTGTTTTTT
CATSINRGTGELFF
>TRBV7-6|few|14|-|TRBJ2-3
TGTGCCAGCAGCCCCGAGTGGAGCACAGATACGCAGTATTTT
CASSPEWSTDTQYF
>TRBV24-1|-|13|-|TRBJ2-3
TGTGCCACCAGTGATTTTGGCAGAGATACGCAGTATTTT
CATSDFGRDTQYF
>TRBV18|-|14|TRBD2|TRBJ2-1
TGTGCCAGCTCCGCGGGGGGATCGTTAAGTGCGCAGTTCTTC
CASSAGGSLSAQFF
>TRBV3-1|-|19|TRBD2|TRBJ2-1
TGTGCCAGCAGCCGCGCCGGGACTAGCGGGGGGGCCGGGTACAATGAGCAGTTCTTC
CASSRAGTSGGAGYNEQFF
>TRBV29-1|-|14|-|TRBJ2-3
TGCAGCGCCCGGTGGGGGGTCCGCACAGATACGCAGTATTTT
CSARWGVRTDTQYF
>TRBV7-2|few|14|-|TRBJ2-3
TGTGCCAGCAGCTTAGCAGCCCAGGGGATTACGCAGTATTTT
CASSLAAQGITQYF
>TRBV6-2/TRBV6-3|few|15|-|TRBJ1-5
TGTGCCAGCAGTGGACCGGGAGGACCCAATCAGCCCCAGCATTTT
CASSGPGGPNQPQHF
>TRBV4-3|few|14|-|TRBJ2-1
TGCGCCAGCAGCCAAGATACTAGCAGGAATGAGCAGTTCTTC
CASSQDTSRNEQFF
>TRBV15|few|15|TRBD2|TRBJ2-1
TGTGCCACCAGCAGAGATGCACGCCGGGGGGGTGAGCAGTTCTTC
CATSRDARRGGEQFF
>TRBV20-1|many|16|-|TRBJ2-7
TGCAGTGCTGAAAAATACTCAAAAGCCGTGTCCTACGAGCAGTACTTC
CSAEKYSKAVSYEQYF
>TRBV4-3|few|13|-|TRBJ2-1
TGCGCCAGCAGCCAAGAATTCTACAATGAGCAGTTCTTC
CASSQEFYNEQFF
>TRBV28|many|16|-|TRBJ1-2
TGTGCCAGCAGTCCTTTACCTAGGGGGAACATCTATGGCTACACCTTC
CASSPLPRGNIYGYTF
>TRBV28|many|16|TRBD1|TRBJ2-7
TGTGCCAGCAGCCCAGAAAGTTGGACAGGGGCTGGTGGGCAGTACTTC
CASSPESWTGAGGQYF
>TRBV7-2|many|14|-|TRBJ2-3
TGTGCCAGCAGCTTCCGGTCTCACACAGATACGCAGTATTTT
CASSFRSHTDTQYF